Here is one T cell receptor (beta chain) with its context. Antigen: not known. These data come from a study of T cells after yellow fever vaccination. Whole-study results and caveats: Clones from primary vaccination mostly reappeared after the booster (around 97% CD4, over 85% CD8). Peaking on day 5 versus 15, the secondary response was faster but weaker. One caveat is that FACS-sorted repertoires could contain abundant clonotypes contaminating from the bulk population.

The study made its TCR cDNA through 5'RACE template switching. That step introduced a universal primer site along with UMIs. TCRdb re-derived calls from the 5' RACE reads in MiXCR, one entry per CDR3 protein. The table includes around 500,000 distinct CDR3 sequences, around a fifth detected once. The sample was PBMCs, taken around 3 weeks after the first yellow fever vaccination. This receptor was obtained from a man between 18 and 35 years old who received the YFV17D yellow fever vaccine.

This CDR3 is CASSVEGAGVVETQYF. For the CDR3, the DNA is TGTGCCAGCAGCGTAGAAGGAGCGGGGGTGGTGGAGACCCAGTACTTC. The V call is TRBV9, the J call TRBJ2-5, with 8 bases identical to TRBD2. Germline CDR1 is SGDLS and CDR2 is YYNGEE. This CDR3 has 16 residues. The V gene end was trimmed by 0 bases and the J gene end by 5 bases; junction bases not matched to a gene: 9.